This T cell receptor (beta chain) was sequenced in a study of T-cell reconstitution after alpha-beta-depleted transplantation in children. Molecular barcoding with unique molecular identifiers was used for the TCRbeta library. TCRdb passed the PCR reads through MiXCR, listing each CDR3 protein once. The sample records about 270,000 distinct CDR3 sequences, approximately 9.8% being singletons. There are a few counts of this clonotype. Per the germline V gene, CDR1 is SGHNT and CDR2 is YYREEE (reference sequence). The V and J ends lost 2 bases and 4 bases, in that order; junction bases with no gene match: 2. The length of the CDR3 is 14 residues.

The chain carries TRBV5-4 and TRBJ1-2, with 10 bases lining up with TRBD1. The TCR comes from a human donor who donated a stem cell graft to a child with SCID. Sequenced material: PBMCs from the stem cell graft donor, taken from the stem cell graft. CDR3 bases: TGTGCCAGCAGCTTCCGGACAGGGGGCTATGGCTACACCTTC. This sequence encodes CASSFRTGGYGYTF.